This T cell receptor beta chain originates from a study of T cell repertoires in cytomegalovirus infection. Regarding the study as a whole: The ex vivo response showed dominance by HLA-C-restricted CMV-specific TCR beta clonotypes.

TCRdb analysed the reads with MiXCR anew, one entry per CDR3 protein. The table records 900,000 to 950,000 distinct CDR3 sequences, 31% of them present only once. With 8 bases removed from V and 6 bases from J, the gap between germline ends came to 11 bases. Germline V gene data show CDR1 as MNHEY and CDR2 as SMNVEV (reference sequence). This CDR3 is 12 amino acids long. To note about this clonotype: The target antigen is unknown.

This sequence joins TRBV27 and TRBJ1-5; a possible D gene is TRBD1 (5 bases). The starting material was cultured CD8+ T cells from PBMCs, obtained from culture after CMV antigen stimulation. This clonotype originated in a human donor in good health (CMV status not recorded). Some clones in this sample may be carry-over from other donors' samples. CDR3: CASARAGQPQHF. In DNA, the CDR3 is TGTGCCAGCGCCAGGGCGGGTCAGCCCCAGCATTTT.